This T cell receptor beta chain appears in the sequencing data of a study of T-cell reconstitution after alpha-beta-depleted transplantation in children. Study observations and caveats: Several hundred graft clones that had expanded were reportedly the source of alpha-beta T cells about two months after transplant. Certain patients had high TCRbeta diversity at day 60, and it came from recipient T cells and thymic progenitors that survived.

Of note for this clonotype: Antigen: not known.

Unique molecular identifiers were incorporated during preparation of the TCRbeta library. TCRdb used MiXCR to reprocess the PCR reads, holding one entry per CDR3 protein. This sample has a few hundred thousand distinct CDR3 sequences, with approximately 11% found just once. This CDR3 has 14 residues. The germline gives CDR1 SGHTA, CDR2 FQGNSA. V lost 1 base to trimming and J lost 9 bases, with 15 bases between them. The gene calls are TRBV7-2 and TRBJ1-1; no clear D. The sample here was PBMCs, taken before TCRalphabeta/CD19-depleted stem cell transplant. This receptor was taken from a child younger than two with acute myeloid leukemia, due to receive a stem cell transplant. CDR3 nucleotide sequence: TGTGCCAGCAGCTTAGATTTGAGTCGGGTGCAAGCTTTCTTT. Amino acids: CASSLDLSRVQAFF.